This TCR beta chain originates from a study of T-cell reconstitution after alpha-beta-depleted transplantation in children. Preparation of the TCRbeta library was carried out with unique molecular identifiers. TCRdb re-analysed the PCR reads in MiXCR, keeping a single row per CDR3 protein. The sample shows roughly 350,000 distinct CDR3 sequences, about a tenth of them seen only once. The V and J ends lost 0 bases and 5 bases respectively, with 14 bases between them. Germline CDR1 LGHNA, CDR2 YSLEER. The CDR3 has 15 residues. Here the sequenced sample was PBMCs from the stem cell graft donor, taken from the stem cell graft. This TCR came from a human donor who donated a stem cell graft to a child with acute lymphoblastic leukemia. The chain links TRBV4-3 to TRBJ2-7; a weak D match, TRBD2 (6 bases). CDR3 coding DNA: TGCGCCAGCAGCCAAGATCCGGGGGATACCCACGAGCAGTACTTC. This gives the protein CASSQDPGDTHEQYF.